Given below is one T cell receptor beta chain in context. The V end was cut by 8 bases, the J end by 7 bases, with 18 bases between. The CDR3 covers 14 residues. Germline values: CDR1 SGHVS, CDR2 FQNEAQ. Sequencing was performed with immunoSEQ multiplex PCR; in TCRdb, only in-frame clones are kept and a portion is missing. The data show some 350,000 clones, about 86% seen once. This entry comes from a study of blood T cell repertoires in COVID-19. Sequencing used peripheral blood. The TCR was taken from a man aged 25 to 45 with active or convalescent COVID-19. This chain joins TRBV7-8 and TRBJ1-5; the D is unclear. The CDR3 DNA is TGTGCCAGCTCCCCCCTCTCAGCGGGGCAGCCCCAGCATTTT. Translated: CASSPLSAGQPQHF.